This T cell receptor (beta chain) is from a study of shared clonotypes between healthy human individuals. Positively selected for CCR7, the CD45RO-negative cells used as naive CD8 cells excluded terminally differentiated effector memory CD45RA+ cells. TCRdb's copy holds only in-frame clones and misses some; the assay was immunoSEQ multiplex PCR. Of about 2 million clones listed, about 95% are singletons. This CDR3 is 14 amino acids long. Unmatched junction bases numbered 10, after V lost 6 bases and J lost 5 bases. CDR1 is MNHNY, CDR2 SVGAGI, per germline (reference sequence). Sequencing was carried out using naive CD8+ T cells sorted from blood. The receptor was derived from a man between 18 and 35 years old in good health. This chain joins TRBV6-6 and TRBJ2-7, with 7 bases lining up with TRBD1. The CDR3 region is CASSREGAVNEQYF. CDR3 in DNA: TGTGCCAGCAGCCGCGAGGGGGCTGTGAACGAGCAGTACTTC.